The entry below describes one T cell receptor beta chain. The sample belongs to a study of blood T cell repertoires in COVID-19. Turning to the study itself: Material from acute and convalescent COVID-19 was sourced from the United States, Italy and Spain.

Libraries were prepared by immunoSEQ multiplex PCR; TCRdb keeps only in-frame clonotypes and omits some of them. The profile covers about 210,000 clones, with 81% appearing a single time and around 9% taken by the ten largest. Study members were between about 18 and 90 years old and lived in 20 to 30 US regions. Which cohort a participant joined came from the clinical history participants gave. In germline, CDR1 is MNHEY, CDR2 SMNVEV (reference sequence). V dropped 2 bases and J dropped 0; count of bases not matched to a gene: 2. The CDR3 sequence is 15 residues long. The TCR originated in a woman aged 45-60 years with acute COVID-19. The chain is built from TRBV27 and TRBJ2-7, with 9 nucleotides matching TRBD2. Sequenced sample: PBMCs or T cells enriched from blood (not recorded which). The CDR3, as DNA: TGTGCCAGCAGTTTACGCGGGAGGGCCTCCTACGAGCAGTACTTC. Translation gives CASSLRGRASYEQYF.